The clone carrying this TCR beta chain has more than one count but fewer than ten. Antigen unknown. The data were obtained in a study of shared clonotypes between healthy human individuals. As for the study in general: Donors had three CD4 naive, three CD4 memory, two CD8 naive and one CD8 memory plate apiece. Study conclusions and caveats: When naive CD4 clonotypes were compared across a few donors, 4% to 6.5% were shared.

Method: immunoSEQ multiplex PCR; TCRdb's copy keeps in-frame clones and lacks some. This repertoire shows under 2.5 million clones, roughly 92% found once; its top ten account for more than 0.35%. The CDR3 extends over 9 amino acids. Germline assignment: CDR1 SQVTM and CDR2 ANQGSEA. Trimming removed 3 bases at V and 7 bases at J, with 3 bases between. The sequence was obtained from a man aged 18 to 35 in good health. Some clones in this sample may be carry-over from other donors' samples. Source material: naive CD4+ T cells from PBMCs. Subset of the sample: CD45RA+ positively selected. The chain has TRBV29-1 and TRBJ1-2; D is uncertain. The CDR3: CSVDGGYTF. The CDR3 bases are TGCAGCGTTGATGGTGGCTACACCTTC.